This entry is about one T cell receptor beta chain. Its antigen is undetermined. The CDR3 is made up of 11 amino acids. V lost 3 bases, J lost 8 bases, and 5 bases lay in between. CDR1 is LNHDA and CDR2 is SQIVND in the germline V gene (reference sequence). These data come from a study of T cell responses to AZD1222 COVID-19 vaccine. Sequencing was performed with immunoSEQ multiplex PCR; in TCRdb, only in-frame clones are kept and a portion is missing. This table has 130,000 or so clones, about 82% appearing once. General study points: Compared with day 0, the breadth and depth of the Spike-specific TCR repertoire rose significantly after two doses of AZD1222. All repertoire sampling was performed exclusively after the peak T cell response. Among AZD1222 vaccinees, only 5 to 7 were seropositive at baseline.

V is TRBV19 and J is TRBJ2-1; D is unresolved. The sample in question was peripheral blood, obtained on day 0 of AZD1222 vaccination. This clonotype was obtained from an adult in good health. The CDR3 here is CASSMGYEQFF. The DNA for the CDR3 is TGTGCCAGTAGTATGGGGTATGAGCAGTTCTTC.